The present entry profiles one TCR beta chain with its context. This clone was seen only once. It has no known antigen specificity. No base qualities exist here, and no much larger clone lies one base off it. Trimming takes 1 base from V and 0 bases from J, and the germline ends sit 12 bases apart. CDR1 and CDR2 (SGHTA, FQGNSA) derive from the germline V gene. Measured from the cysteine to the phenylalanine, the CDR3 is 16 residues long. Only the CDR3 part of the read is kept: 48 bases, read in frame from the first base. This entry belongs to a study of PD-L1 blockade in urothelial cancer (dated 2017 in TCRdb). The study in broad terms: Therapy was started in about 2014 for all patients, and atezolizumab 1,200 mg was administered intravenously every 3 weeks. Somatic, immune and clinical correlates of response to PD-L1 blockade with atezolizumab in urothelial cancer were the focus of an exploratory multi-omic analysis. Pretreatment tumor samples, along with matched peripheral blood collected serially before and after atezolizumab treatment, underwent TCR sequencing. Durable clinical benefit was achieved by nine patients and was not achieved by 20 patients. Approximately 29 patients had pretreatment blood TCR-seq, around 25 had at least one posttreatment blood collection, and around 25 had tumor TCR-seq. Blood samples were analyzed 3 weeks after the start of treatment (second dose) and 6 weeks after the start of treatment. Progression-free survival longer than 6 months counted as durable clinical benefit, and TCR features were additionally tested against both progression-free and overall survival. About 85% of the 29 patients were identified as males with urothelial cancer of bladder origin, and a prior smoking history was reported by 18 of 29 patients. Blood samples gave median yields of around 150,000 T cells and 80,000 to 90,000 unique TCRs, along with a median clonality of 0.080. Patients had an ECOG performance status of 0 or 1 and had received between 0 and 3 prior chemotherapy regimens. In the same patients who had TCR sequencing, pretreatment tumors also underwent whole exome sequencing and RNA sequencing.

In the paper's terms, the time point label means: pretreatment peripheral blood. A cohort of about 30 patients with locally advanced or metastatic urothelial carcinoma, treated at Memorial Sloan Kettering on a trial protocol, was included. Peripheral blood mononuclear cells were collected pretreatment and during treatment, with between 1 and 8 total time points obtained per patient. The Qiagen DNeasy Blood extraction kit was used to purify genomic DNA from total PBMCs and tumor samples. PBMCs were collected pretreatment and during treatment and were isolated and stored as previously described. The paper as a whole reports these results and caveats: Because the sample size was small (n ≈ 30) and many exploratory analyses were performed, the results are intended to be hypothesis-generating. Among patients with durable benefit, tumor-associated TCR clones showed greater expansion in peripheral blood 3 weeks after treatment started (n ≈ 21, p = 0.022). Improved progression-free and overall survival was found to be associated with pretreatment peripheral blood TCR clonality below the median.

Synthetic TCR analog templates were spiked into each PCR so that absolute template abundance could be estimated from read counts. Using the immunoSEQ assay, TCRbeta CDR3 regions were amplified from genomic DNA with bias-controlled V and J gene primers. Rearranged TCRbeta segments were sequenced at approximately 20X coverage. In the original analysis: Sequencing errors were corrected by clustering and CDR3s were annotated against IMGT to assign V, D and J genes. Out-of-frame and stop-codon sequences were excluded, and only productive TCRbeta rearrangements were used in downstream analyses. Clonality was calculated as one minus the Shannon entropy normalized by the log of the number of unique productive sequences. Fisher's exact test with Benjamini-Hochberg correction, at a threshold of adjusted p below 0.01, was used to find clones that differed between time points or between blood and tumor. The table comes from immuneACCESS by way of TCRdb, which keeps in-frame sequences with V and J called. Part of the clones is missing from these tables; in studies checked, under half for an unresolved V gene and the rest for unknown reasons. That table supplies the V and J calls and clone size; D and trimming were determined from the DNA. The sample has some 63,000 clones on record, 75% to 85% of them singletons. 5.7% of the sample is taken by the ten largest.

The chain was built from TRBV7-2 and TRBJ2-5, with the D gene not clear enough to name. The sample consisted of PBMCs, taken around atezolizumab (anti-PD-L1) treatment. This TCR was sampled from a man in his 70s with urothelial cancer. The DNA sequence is TGTGCCAGCAGCTTAGACTGGTCCGCGTACCAAGAGACCCAGTACTTC. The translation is CASSLDWSAYQETQYF. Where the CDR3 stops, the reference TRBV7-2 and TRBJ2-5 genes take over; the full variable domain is GAGVSQSPSNKVTEKGKDVELRCDPISGHTALYWYRQSLGQGLEFLIYFQGNSAPDKSGLPSDRFSAERTGGSVSTLTIQRTQQEDSAVYLCASSLDWSAYQETQYFGPGTRLLVL.